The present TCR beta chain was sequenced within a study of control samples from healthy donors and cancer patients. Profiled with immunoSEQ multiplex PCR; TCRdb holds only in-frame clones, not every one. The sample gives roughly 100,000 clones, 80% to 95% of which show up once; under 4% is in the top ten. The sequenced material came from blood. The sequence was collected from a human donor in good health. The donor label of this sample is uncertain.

CDR3 residues: CASSYSEGSYGYTF. The DNA for the CDR3 is TGTGCCAGCAGTTACTCGGAGGGGTCCTATGGCTACACCTTC. This sequence joins TRBV6-5 and TRBJ1-2; perhaps TRBD1 as D (5 bases). Germline-derived CDR1 and CDR2 are MNHEY and SVGAGI. The V and J ends lost 0 bases and 4 bases respectively, with 9 bases between them. The CDR3 runs to 14 residues.